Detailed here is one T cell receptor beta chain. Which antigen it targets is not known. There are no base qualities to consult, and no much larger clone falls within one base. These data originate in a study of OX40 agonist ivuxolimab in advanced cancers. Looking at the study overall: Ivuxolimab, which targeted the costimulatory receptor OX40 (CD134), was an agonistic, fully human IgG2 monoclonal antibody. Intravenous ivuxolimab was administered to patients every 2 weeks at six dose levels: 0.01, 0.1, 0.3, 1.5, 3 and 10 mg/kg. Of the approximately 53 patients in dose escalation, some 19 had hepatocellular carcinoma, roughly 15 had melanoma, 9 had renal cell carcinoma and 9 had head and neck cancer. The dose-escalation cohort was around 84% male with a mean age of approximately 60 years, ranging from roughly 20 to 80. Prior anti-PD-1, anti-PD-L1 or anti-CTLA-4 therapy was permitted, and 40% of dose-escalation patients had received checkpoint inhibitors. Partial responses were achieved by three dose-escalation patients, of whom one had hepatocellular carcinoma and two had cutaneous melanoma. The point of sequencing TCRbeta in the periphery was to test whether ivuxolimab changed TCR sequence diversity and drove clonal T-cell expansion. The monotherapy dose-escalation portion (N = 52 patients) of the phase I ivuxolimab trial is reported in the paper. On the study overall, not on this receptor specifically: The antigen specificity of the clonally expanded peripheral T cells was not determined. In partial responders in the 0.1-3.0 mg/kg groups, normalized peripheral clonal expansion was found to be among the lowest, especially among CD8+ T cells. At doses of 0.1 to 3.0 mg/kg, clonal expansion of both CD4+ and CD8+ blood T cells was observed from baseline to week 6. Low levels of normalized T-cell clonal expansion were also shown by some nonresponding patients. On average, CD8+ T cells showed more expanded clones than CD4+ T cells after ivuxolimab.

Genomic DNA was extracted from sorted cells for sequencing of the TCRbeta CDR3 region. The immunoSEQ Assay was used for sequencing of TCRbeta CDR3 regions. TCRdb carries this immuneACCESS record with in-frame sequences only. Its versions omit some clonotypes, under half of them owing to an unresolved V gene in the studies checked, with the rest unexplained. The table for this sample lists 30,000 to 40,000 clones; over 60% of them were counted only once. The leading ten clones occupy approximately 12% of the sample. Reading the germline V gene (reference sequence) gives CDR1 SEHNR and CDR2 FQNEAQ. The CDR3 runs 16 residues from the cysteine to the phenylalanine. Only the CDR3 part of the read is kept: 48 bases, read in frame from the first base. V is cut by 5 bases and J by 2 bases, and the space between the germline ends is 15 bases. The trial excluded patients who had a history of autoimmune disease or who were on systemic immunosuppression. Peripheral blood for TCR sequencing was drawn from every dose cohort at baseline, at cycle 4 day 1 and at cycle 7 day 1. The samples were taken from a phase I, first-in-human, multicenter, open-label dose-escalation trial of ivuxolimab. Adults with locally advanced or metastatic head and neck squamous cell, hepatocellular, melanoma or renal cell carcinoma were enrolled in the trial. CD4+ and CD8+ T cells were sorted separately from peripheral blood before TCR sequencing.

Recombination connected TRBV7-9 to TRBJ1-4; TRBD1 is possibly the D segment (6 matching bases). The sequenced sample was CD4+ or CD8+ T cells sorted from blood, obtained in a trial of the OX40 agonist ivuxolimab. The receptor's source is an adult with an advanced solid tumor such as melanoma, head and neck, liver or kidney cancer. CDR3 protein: CASSPQLGGTNEKLFF. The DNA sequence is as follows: TGTGCCAGCAGCCCACAGTTGGGGGGCACTAATGAAAAACTGTTTTTT.